This is a list of T cell receptor beta chains from one sample in a study of T cells in Graves' hyperthyroidism and ophthalmopathy. TCRdb called the multiplex PCR reads again in MiXCR, with one record for every CDR3 protein. The top ten hold 11% to 15% of the sample, which has 550,000 to 650,000 distinct CDR3 sequences, approximately 15% seen once. The sample consisted of blood. The receptors come from a woman aged 40-49 years with Graves' hyperthyroidism. CDR3s include the opening cysteine and the closing phenylalanine or tryptophan. Fields, in order: J gene, clone size, V gene, CDR3 protein. Rows give clone size only sometimes, using once, few, many, or a class for an expanded clone.

j_call: TRBJ2-5; clone_size: many; v_call: TRBV7-2; cdr3_aa: CASSPHRAAETQYF
j_call: TRBJ2-2; clone_size: many; v_call: TRBV30; cdr3_aa: CAWSVQGTGELFF
j_call: TRBJ2-7; clone_size: many; v_call: TRBV2; cdr3_aa: CASREDWAVHYEQYF
j_call: TRBJ2-2; clone_size: NA; v_call: TRBV19; cdr3_aa: CATATRYQGTGELFF
j_call: TRBJ2-2; clone_size: NA; v_call: TRBV10-1; cdr3_aa: CATLPGQGGTTGELFF
j_call: TRBJ1-6; clone_size: few; v_call: TRBV27; cdr3_aa: CASSLYGTDNSPLHF
j_call: TRBJ1-2; clone_size: NA; v_call: TRBV19; cdr3_aa: CASSGTGESRGYGYTF
j_call: TRBJ2-1; clone_size: NA; v_call: TRBV14; cdr3_aa: CASSQGNGSSYNEQFF
j_call: TRBJ2-1; clone_size: NA; v_call: TRBV20-1; cdr3_aa: CSARVSPRGEQFF
j_call: TRBJ1-3; clone_size: many; v_call: TRBV20-1; cdr3_aa: CSAGQAGGNTIYF
j_call: TRBJ2-4; clone_size: many; v_call: TRBV28; cdr3_aa: CASCAGTGGYQYF
j_call: TRBJ1-2; clone_size: many; v_call: TRBV7-2; cdr3_aa: CASSLAAAERNGYTF
j_call: TRBJ2-2; clone_size: many; v_call: TRBV2; cdr3_aa: CASKGRTNTGELFF
j_call: TRBJ2-1; clone_size: many; v_call: TRBV2; cdr3_aa: CASRIAGIDNEQFF
j_call: TRBJ2-1; clone_size: many; v_call: TRBV29-1; cdr3_aa: CSVEGATSGIGYNEQFF
j_call: TRBJ1-1; clone_size: many; v_call: TRBV7-8; cdr3_aa: CASSSTPGQGTEAFF
j_call: TRBJ2-1; clone_size: many; v_call: TRBV12-3/TRBV12-4; cdr3_aa: CASSPRREQFYNEQFF
j_call: TRBJ1-1; clone_size: many; v_call: TRBV28; cdr3_aa: CASSLSLAETSTEAFF
j_call: TRBJ1-2; clone_size: NA; v_call: TRBV28; cdr3_aa: CASSLGQALGGYTF
j_call: TRBJ2-4; clone_size: many; v_call: TRBV5-1; cdr3_aa: CASQGGAKNIQYF
j_call: TRBJ2-2; clone_size: many; v_call: TRBV6-1; cdr3_aa: CATRVPNTGELFF
j_call: TRBJ2-2; clone_size: few; v_call: TRBV7-3; cdr3_aa: CASSLTVLAGAGELFF
j_call: TRBJ2-1; clone_size: many; v_call: TRBV2; cdr3_aa: CASSGASGRLDNEQFF
j_call: TRBJ2-5; clone_size: NA; v_call: TRBV5-1; cdr3_aa: CASSPFREGSRETQYF
j_call: TRBJ2-1; clone_size: NA; v_call: TRBV7-9; cdr3_aa: CASSLAFAGAPGNSYNGQFF
j_call: TRBJ2-3; clone_size: many; v_call: TRBV3-1; cdr3_aa: CASSQEGLADTQYF
j_call: TRBJ2-2; clone_size: NA; v_call: TRBV12-3/TRBV12-4; cdr3_aa: CAGSSGTGVTGELFF
j_call: TRBJ2-5; clone_size: NA; v_call: TRBV7-9; cdr3_aa: CASSLDGKETQYF
j_call: TRBJ1-5; clone_size: many; v_call: TRBV2; cdr3_aa: CASSRDFNQPQHF
j_call: TRBJ2-1; clone_size: many; v_call: TRBV28; cdr3_aa: CASSYGSHDNEQFF
j_call: TRBJ2-2; clone_size: few; v_call: TRBV5-5; cdr3_aa: CASSLGIAELTGELFF
j_call: TRBJ2-5; clone_size: many; v_call: TRBV11-3; cdr3_aa: CASGMRAGETQYF
j_call: TRBJ2-1; clone_size: NA; v_call: TRBV29-1; cdr3_aa: CSVSGTGTYNEQFF
j_call: TRBJ2-5; clone_size: many; v_call: TRBV11-1; cdr3_aa: CASSFPQNQETQYF
j_call: TRBJ1-5; clone_size: many; v_call: TRBV12-3/TRBV12-4; cdr3_aa: CASSLRTGEDQPQHF
j_call: TRBJ2-7; clone_size: few; v_call: TRBV12-3/TRBV12-4; cdr3_aa: CASTLTGPTSYEQYF
j_call: TRBJ1-4; clone_size: NA; v_call: TRBV9; cdr3_aa: CASSGRQGGYNEKLFF
j_call: TRBJ2-7; clone_size: few; v_call: TRBV28; cdr3_aa: CASSSPQRPYEQYF
j_call: TRBJ2-1; clone_size: many; v_call: TRBV7-7; cdr3_aa: CASSSSTSGRYNEQFF
j_call: TRBJ1-2; clone_size: many; v_call: TRBV7-9; cdr3_aa: CASSLTPGVANYGYTF
j_call: TRBJ2-7; clone_size: few; v_call: TRBV7-8; cdr3_aa: CASSLVGGPYEQYF
j_call: TRBJ2-1; clone_size: NA; v_call: TRBV7-2; cdr3_aa: CASSLAPGLSYNEQFF
j_call: TRBJ2-1; clone_size: NA; v_call: TRBV29-1; cdr3_aa: CSFWDMIYNEQFF